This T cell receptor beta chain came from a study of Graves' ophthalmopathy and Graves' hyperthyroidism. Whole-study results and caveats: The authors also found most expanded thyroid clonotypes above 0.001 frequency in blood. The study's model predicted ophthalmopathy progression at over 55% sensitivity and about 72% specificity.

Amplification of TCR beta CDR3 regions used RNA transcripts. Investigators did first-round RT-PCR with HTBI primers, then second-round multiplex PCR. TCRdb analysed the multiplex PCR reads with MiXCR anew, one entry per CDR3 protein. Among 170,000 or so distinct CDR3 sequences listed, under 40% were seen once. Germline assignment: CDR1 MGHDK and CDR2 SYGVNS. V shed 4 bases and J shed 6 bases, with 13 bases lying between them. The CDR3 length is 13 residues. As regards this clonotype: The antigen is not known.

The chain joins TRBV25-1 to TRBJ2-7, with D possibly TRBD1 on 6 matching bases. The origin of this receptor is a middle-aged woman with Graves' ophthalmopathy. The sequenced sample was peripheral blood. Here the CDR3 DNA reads TGTGCCAGCAGTGCCCCAGGGGCATCCGAGCAGTACTTC. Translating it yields CASSAPGASEQYF.